The entry that follows covers one TCR beta chain sequence. V lost 4 bases and J lost 0, with 15 bases in between. This CDR3 comprises 16 residues. Germline V gene sequence: CDR1 MNHEY, CDR2 SVGAGI. This entry comes from a study of blood T cell repertoires in COVID-19. Whole-study context: Sites in the United States, Italy and Spain provided acute and convalescent COVID-19 samples. T cells, B-cell-depleted T cells, or PBMCs supplied cDNA or gDNA.

As handled by the study authors: Amplification from reference gene primers served as the basis for estimated nucleated cell counts. Assay used: immunoSEQ multiplex PCR; TCRdb lists only in-frame clones, some missing. That table furnishes V, J and clone size, whereas the DNA furnished D and trimming. This sample has around 67,000 clones; approximately 86% occur once, and the top ten carry less than 2%. What was sequenced was peripheral blood. The chain is built from TRBV6-5 and TRBJ1-2, with a tentative D call TRBD1 (6 bases). This sequence originates from a woman of 80 years or more with active or convalescent COVID-19. The CDR3 spells CASSLTRTASNYGYTF. CDR3 coding DNA: TGTGCCAGCAGTTTAACTCGGACAGCGTCTAACTATGGCTACACCTTC.